This T cell receptor (beta chain) was recovered during a study of blood T cell repertoires in COVID-19. Study as a whole: Spain, Italy and the United States supplied samples that represented acute and convalescent COVID-19. T cells, B-cell-depleted T cells, or PBMCs supplied cDNA or gDNA.

The CDR3 runs 17 residues. The junction had 10 bases not matched to a gene; V was cut back by 3 bases and J by 6 bases. Germline CDR1 and CDR2: LGHNA and YSLEER. Authors' analysis steps: Amplification of reference gene primers was used by the study to estimate nucleated cell counts. TCRdb's copy holds only in-frame clones and misses some; the assay was immunoSEQ multiplex PCR. The V and J calls and clone size are taken from that table; D and trimming were inferred from the DNA. The sample has under 30,000 clones, about 88% seen once. This receptor was identified in a human donor in a cohort sampled during active COVID-19. The chain employs TRBV4-3 and TRBJ2-1; TRBD2 matches at 11 bases. The source material was peripheral blood. The CDR3 reads CASSQSLSGGASNEQFF. DNA of the CDR3: TGCGCCAGCAGCCAGTCTCTTAGCGGGGGGGCCTCCAATGAGCAGTTCTTC.